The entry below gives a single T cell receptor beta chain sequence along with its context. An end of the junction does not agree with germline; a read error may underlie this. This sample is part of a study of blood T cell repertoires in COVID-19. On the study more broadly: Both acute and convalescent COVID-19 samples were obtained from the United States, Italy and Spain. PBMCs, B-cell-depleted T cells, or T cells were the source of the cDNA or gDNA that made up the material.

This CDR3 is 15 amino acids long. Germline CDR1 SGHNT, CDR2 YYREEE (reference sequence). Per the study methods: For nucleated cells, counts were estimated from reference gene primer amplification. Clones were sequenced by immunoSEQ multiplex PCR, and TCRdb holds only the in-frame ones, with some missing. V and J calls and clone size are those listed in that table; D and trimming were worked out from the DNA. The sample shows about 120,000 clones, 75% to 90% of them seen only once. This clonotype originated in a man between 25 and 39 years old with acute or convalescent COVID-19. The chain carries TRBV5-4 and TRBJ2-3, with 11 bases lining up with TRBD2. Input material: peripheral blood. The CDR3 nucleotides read TGCATAGTAGGGACTAGCGGAGCTAGCACAGATACGCAGTATTTT. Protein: CIVGTSGASTDTQYF.